The 5 T cell receptor beta chains reported below all come from one sample, sequenced in a study of identifying expanded T cells in peripheral blood. Sequenced by immunoSEQ multiplex PCR; TCRdb stores in-frame clones only, minus some. There are approximately 91,000 clones in the sample; around 89% occur only once, and about 4% lies in the top ten. What was sequenced was blood. The receptors shown here come from a person aged 18 to 75 in good health.

This clone was detected only a few times. V usage is TRBV5-1 and J usage is TRBJ2-7; D is unresolved. The V and J ends lost 4 bases and 3 bases respectively, with 5 bases between them. Germline V gene data show CDR1 as SGHRS and CDR2 as YFSETQ. This CDR3 has 11 residues. The CDR3 is CASSHYYEQYF. The CDR3 coding sequence is TGCGCCAGCAGCCACTACTACGAGCAGTACTTC.

The V gene is TRBV30, the J gene TRBJ2-7; 10 bases map to TRBD1. The CDR3 totals 14 residues. CDR1 and CDR2 (germline): GTSNPN, SVGIG (reference sequence). The ends lost 2 bases at V and 4 bases at J; junction bases unmatched: 5. The CDR3 loop reads CAWSMDRGEYEQYF. For the CDR3, the DNA is TGTGCCTGGAGTATGGACAGGGGGGAATACGAGCAGTACTTC.

The chain recombines TRBV4-2 with TRBJ2-7; 8 bases align to TRBD2. Germline CDR1 and CDR2: LGHNA and YNFKEQ. With V trimmed by 0 bases and J by 5 bases, 6 bases remained unmatched. This CDR3 comprises 15 residues. CDR3 sequence reads: CASSQESGSVDEQYF. The CDR3 region has the DNA TGTGCCAGCAGCCAAGAAAGCGGGAGCGTCGACGAGCAGTACTTC.

The chain combines TRBV19 with TRBJ1-1; no firm D call. Germline CDR1 is LNHDA and CDR2 is SQIVND (reference sequence). V gave up 7 bases and J gave up 3 bases, with 15 bases separating them. The CDR3 loop spans 14 amino acids. CDR3 bases: TGTGCCAGTACCCCGGTTAAGTGGGACACTGAAGCTTTCTTT. This gives the protein CASTPVKWDTEAFF.

The chain links TRBV11-2 to TRBJ2-2; D not certain. This CDR3 comprises 15 residues. Trimming left V 3 bases short and J 1 base short, with 9 bases between. The germline gives CDR1 SGHAT, CDR2 FQNNGV. DNA for the CDR3: TGTGCCAGCAGCTTTAATCGAGTGAACACCGGGGAGCTGTTTTTT. Its protein is CASSFNRVNTGELFF.